Given below is one TCR beta chain in context. Its specificity is unknown. This entry comes from a study of graft-versus-host responses after intestinal transplantation. Overall study context: Recipients got multivisceral, liver-intestinal, or isolated intestinal transplants. Study results and limitations: Early post-transplant HvG declines showed an association with peak circulating GvH clone levels. Among recipient marrow samples, GvH clones were found; some appeared first in ileum or blood.

Clones were sequenced by immunoSEQ multiplex PCR, and TCRdb holds only the in-frame ones, with some missing. The repertoire consists of just under 50,000 clones, with 70% to 85% occurring once and the leading ten covering roughly 0.45%. Trimming left V 4 bases short and J 11 bases short, with 24 bases between. Germline V gene lookup returns CDR1 SGHNT and CDR2 YYREEE (reference sequence). The CDR3 has 15 amino acids. The source material was unstimulated CD4+ T cells sorted from spleen or lymph node cells, sampled before transplant. The rearrangement uses TRBV5-4 and TRBJ2-5, with TRBD2 as a possible D gene (5 bases). The receptor's source is a human donor who was the organ donor for an intestinal transplant. In nucleotides, the CDR3 is TGTGCCAGCAGCCTGGACCGTGGTTTACTACGAGGGCAGTACTTC. Translated, it gives CASSLDRGLLRGQYF.